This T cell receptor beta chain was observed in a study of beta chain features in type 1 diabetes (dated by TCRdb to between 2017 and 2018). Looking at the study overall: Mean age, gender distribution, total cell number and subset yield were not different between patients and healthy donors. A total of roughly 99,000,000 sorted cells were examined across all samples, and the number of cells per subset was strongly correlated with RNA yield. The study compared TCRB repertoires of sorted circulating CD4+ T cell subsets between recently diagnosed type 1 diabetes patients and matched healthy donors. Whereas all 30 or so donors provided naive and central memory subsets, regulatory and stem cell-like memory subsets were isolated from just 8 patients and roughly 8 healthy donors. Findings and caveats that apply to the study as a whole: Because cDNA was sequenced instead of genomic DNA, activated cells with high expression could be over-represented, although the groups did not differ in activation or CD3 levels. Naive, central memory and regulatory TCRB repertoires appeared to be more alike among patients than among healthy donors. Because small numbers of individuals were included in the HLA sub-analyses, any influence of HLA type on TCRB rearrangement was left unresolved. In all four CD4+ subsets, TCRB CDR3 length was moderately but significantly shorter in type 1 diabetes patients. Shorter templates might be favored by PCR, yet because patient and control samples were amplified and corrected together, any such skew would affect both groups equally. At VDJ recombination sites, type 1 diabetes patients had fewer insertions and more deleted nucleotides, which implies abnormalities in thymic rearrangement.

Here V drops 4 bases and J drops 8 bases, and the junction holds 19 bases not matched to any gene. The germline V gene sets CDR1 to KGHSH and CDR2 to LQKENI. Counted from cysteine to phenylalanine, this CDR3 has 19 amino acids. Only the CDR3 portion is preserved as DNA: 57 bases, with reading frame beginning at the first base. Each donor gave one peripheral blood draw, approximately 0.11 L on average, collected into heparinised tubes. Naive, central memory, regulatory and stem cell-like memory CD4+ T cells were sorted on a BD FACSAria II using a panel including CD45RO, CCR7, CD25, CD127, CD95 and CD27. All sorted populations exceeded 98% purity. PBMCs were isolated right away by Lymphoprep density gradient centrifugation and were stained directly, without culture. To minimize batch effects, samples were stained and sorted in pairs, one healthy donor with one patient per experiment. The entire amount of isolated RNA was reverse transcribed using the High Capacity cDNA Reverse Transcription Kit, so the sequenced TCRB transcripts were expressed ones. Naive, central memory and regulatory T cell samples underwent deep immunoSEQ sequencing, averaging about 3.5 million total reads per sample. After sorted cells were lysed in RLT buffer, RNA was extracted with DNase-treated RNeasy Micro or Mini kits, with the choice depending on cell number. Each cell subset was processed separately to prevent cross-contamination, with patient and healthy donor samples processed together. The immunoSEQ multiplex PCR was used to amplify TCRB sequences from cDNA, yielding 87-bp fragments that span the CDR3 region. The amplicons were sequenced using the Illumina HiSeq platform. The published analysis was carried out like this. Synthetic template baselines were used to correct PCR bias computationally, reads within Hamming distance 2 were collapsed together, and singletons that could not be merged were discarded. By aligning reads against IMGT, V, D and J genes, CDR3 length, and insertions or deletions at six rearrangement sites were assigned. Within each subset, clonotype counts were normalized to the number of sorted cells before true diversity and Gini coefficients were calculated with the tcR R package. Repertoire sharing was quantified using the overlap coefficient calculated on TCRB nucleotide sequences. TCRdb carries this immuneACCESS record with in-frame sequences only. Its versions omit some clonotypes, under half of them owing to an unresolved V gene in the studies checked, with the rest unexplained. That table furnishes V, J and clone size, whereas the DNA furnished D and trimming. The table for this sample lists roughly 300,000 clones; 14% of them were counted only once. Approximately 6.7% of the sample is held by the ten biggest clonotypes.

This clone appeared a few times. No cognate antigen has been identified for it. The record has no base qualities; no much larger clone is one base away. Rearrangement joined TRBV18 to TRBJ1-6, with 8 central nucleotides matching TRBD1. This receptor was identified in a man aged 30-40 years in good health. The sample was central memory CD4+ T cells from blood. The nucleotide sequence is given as TGTGCCAGCTCACGATTATTTGGGTCGTCCCTGGGACAGGATTCACCCCTCCACTTT. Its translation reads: CASSRLFGSSLGQDSPLHF. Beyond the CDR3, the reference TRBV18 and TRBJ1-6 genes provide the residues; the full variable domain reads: NAGVMQNPRHLVRRRGQEARLRCSPMKGHSHVYWYRQLPEEGLKFMVYLQKENIIDESGMPKERFSAEFPKEGPSILRIQQVVRGDSAAYFCASSRLFGSSLGQDSPLHFGNGTRLTVT.